The T cell receptor (beta chain) under discussion was sequenced for a study of T cells in Graves' hyperthyroidism and ophthalmopathy. RNA transcripts provided the source from which TCR beta CDR3 regions were amplified. In the first-round RT-PCR of the TCR CDR3, the HTBI primer set was used. From the multiplex PCR reads, TCRdb called clonotypes with MiXCR, one entry per CDR3 protein. The data contain hundreds of thousands of distinct CDR3 sequences, roughly 46% of them singletons. Germline CDR1 is SQVTM and CDR2 is ANQGSEA. This CDR3 region has 11 residues. Trimming pared 5 bases from V and 7 bases from J, leaving 11 bases between. This clonotype was recorded many times.

The sequenced sample was peripheral blood or thyroid tissue (not recorded which). V usage is TRBV29-1 and J usage is TRBJ1-1; D is uncertain. The clonotype was recovered from a woman between 18 and 30 years old with Graves' hyperthyroidism. For the CDR3, the DNA is TGCAGCGTTAATCGGGGTCTTGAAGCTTTCTTT. As protein: CSVNRGLEAFF.